This T cell receptor beta chain was captured by sequencing in a study of T cells in Graves' hyperthyroidism and ophthalmopathy. Broader study findings: Model predictions of ophthalmopathy came a median around 6.5 months before onset.

Amplification targeted TCR beta CDR3 regions from RNA transcripts. The TCR CDR3 was amplified in a first-round RT-PCR using the HTBI primer set. TCRdb independently ran MiXCR on the multiplex PCR reads; one entry per CDR3 protein. Seen here are a few hundred thousand distinct CDR3 sequences, roughly 18% observed once, and the top ten hold 15% to 20%. With V trimmed by 3 bases and J by 4 bases, 5 bases remained unmatched. Germline lookup yields CDR1 MGHRA and CDR2 YSYEKL. The CDR3 totals 15 residues. Comments on this clonotype: Its target is not known.

Specimen: blood. The chain is built from TRBV4-1 and TRBJ2-3; 9 bases are a match to TRBD2. The TCR was taken from a woman in her late teens or twenties with Graves' ophthalmopathy. The CDR3 DNA reads TGCGCCAGCAGCCAGCGGGGGGGCTCCCCAGATACGCAGTATTTT. Amino acids: CASSQRGGSPDTQYF.